This entry lists 26 T cell receptor beta chains sequenced from one sample in a study of blood T cell repertoires in COVID-19. Profiled with immunoSEQ multiplex PCR; TCRdb holds only in-frame clones, not every one. The data contain 300,000 or so clones, 70% to 90% of them singletons. Sequencing used PBMCs or T cells enriched from blood (not recorded which). These receptors all stem from a woman in her twenties or thirties who had recovered from COVID-19.

The chain carries TRBV9 and TRBJ1-5; D gene unclear. CDR3 length equals 14 residues. V lost 4 bases to trimming and J lost 5 bases, with 13 bases between them. Germline V lookup: CDR1 SGDLS, CDR2 YYNGEE. The CDR3 spells CASSPRGVDQPQHF. The CDR3, as DNA: TGTGCCAGCAGCCCGCGGGGTGTTGATCAGCCCCAGCATTTT.

The rearrangement links TRBV27 to TRBJ1-6; possible D gene TRBD1, 5 bases. CDR3 length: 14 residues. Germline CDR1 reads MNHEY; CDR2 reads SMNVEV (reference sequence). The V end was cut by 1 base, the J end by 8 bases, with 9 bases between. The CDR3 sequence: CASSLLSGDSPLHF. Written as DNA, the CDR3 is TGTGCCAGCAGTTTATTGTCGGGGGATTCACCCCTCCACTTT.

V is TRBV7-9 and J is TRBJ1-5; weak D call: TRBD1 (6 bases). The CDR3 contains 16 residues. V was shortened by 1 base and J by 5 bases, with 15 bases between the two germline ends. The germline V gene encodes CDR1 SEHNR and CDR2 FQNEAQ (reference sequence). The CDR3 loop is CASSLDGTGRDQPQHF. The CDR3 region has the DNA TGTGCCAGCAGCTTAGATGGAACAGGGCGGGATCAGCCCCAGCATTTT.

This chain links TRBV29-1 with TRBJ1-2; 8 nucleotides agree with TRBD1. This CDR3 has 14 amino acids. Trimming cost V 2 bases and J 2 bases; bases outside gene matches: 4. Germline CDR1 and CDR2: SQVTM and ANQGSEA. CDR3 in amino acids: CSVEPGQVNYGYTF. CDR3 bases: TGCAGCGTTGAACCGGGACAGGTCAACTATGGCTACACCTTC.

The rearrangement uses TRBV4-2 and TRBJ1-2; tentative D call: TRBD1 (5 bases). The CDR3 runs 15 residues. Trimming took off 3 bases at V and 9 bases at J, with 20 bases between the two ends. CDR1 is LGHNA and CDR2 is YNFKEQ in the germline V gene. CDR3 sequence (DNA): TGTGCCAGCAGCCAGGGACTCCAAGAGGGCTCTCGCTACACCTTC. Translated, it gives CASSQGLQEGSRYTF.

The chain is built from TRBV10-3 and TRBJ1-1, with D possibly matching TRBD1 (6 bases). V was shortened by 10 bases and J by 0 bases, with 9 bases between the two germline ends. The CDR3 covers 12 residues. CDR1 is ENHRY and CDR2 is SYGVKD in the germline V gene. The CDR3 loop reads CASGQMNTEAFF. As DNA, the CDR3 is TGTGCCAGCGGACAGATGAACACTGAAGCTTTCTTT.

J is TRBJ2-2 and V is TRBV9; D is ambiguous. This CDR3 has 13 amino acids. V lost 4 bases and J lost 6, with 10 bases in between. CDR1 is SGDLS, CDR2 YYNGEE, per germline. DNA of the CDR3: TGTGCCAGCAGCCCCCACAGTGCCGGGGAGCTGTTTTTT. Translating it yields CASSPHSAGELFF.

The chain has TRBV4-1 and TRBJ2-3; tentative D call: TRBD2 (5 bases). The CDR3 extends over 16 amino acids. Germline V gives CDR1 MGHRA, CDR2 YSYEKL. Trimming removed 1 base from V and 0 bases from J, with 11 bases in between. The CDR3 sequence: CASSQGSRTSTDTQYF. The CDR3 DNA follows: TGCGCCAGCAGCCAAGGTTCCAGGACTAGCACAGATACGCAGTATTTT.

Remarks on this clone: This sample also contains other DNA sequences that code for the same CDR3. The chain has TRBV6-5 and TRBJ1-1, with D perhaps TRBD1 (6 bases). Germline CDR1 MNHEY, CDR2 SVGAGI. V dropped 5 bases and J dropped 2 bases, with 9 bases sitting between them. The CDR3 length is 13 residues. DNA of the CDR3: TGTGCCAGCAGTCGGGACATCAACACTGAAGCTTTCTTT. Amino acids: CASSRDINTEAFF.

J is TRBJ1-1 and V is TRBV30; D not certain. Germline V gene sequence: CDR1 GTSNPN, CDR2 SVGIG (reference sequence). The CDR3 consists of 13 residues. Trimming pared 4 bases from V and 0 bases from J, leaving 9 bases between. The CDR3 spells CAWISQMNTEAFF. CDR3 in DNA: TGTGCCTGGATTAGTCAAATGAACACTGAAGCTTTCTTT. The full variable domain, rest sourced from reference TRBV30 and TRBJ1-1, is SQTIHQWPATLVQPVGSPLSLECTVEGTSNPNLYWYRQAAGRGLQLLFYSVGIGQISSEVPQNLSASRPQDRQFILSSKKLLLSDSGFYLCAWISQMNTEAFFGQGTRLTVV.

The chain couples TRBV29-1 to TRBJ2-7; 7 nucleotides line up with TRBD2. The V gene end was trimmed by 4 bases and the J gene end by 5 bases; junction bases not matched to a gene: 11. The germline CDR1 and CDR2 sequences are SQVTM and ANQGSEA. CDR3 size: 14 residues. CDR3 DNA sequence: TGCAGCGTTGGGGGGAGGGAGACAGTCAACGAGCAGTACTTC. It codes for CSVGGRETVNEQYF.

This rearrangement joins TRBV5-1 to TRBJ2-2, with TRBD1 as a possible D gene (6 bases). Germline lookup yields CDR1 SGHRS and CDR2 YFSETQ. The V end lost 4 bases, the J end lost 5 bases, and 12 bases lay between the germline ends. The length of the CDR3 is 14 residues. The CDR3, as DNA: TGCGCCAGCAGCGGGGGCCTTGGGACCGGGGAGCTGTTTTTT. Amino acid sequence: CASSGGLGTGELFF.

The chain uses TRBV6-1 and TRBJ2-5, with a weak D call TRBD2 (5 bases). Germline values: CDR1 MNHNS, CDR2 SASEGT. V lost 4 bases to trimming and J lost 3 bases, with 18 bases between them. The CDR3 runs 16 residues. DNA of the CDR3: TGTGCCAGCAGTGTCAACAGCAAGAGGGATGAAGAGACCCAGTACTTC. As protein: CASSVNSKRDEETQYF.

The gene calls are TRBV7-6 and TRBJ2-5, with a weak D call TRBD1 (5 bases). This CDR3 is built from 14 residues. Germline-derived CDR1 and CDR2 are SGHVS and FNYEAQ. The V end lost 1 base, the J end lost 9 bases, and 15 bases lay between the germline ends. The CDR3: CASSLVVGQGAQYF. The CDR3 DNA follows: TGTGCCAGCAGCTTAGTGGTCGGCCAAGGGGCCCAGTACTTC.

V usage is TRBV7-2 and J usage is TRBJ1-6, with D maybe TRBD1 (5 bases). CDR1 and CDR2 from the germline V gene are SGHTA and FQGNSA. CDR3 size: 15 residues. The ends were cut back, 5 bases at V and 0 bases at J, with 8 bases in the middle. The CDR3 bases are TGTGCCAGCAGCCCCGGGGGCTCCTATAATTCACCCCTCCACTTT. Encoded protein: CASSPGGSYNSPLHF.

This clone was counted only a few times. V usage is TRBV3-1 (or the pseudogene TRBV3-2) and J usage is TRBJ1-3, with TRBD1 matching over 10 bases. The CDR3 is 18 amino acids. CDR1 LGHDT and CDR2 YNNKEL come from the germline V gene (reference sequence). The V gene end was trimmed by 0 bases and the J gene end by 2 bases; junction bases not matched to a gene: 7. In DNA form, the CDR3 reads TGTGCCAGCAGCCAAGATGGGGTTGGACAGGGGGCTGGAAACACCATATATTTT. Protein sequence: CASSQDGVGQGAGNTIYF.

The CDR3 region is CASSQEGLTSNQPQHF. The DNA for the CDR3 is TGTGCCAGCAGCCAAGAGGGACTGACTAGCAATCAGCCCCAGCATTTT. V usage is TRBV4-2 and J usage is TRBJ1-5, with D perhaps matching TRBD1 (5 bases). CDR1 is LGHNA, CDR2 YNFKEQ, per germline. The CDR3 is made up of 16 amino acids. V gave up 0 bases and J gave up 0 bases, with 9 bases separating them.

CDR3 sequence (DNA): TGTGCCAGCGTAACCGGGACAGGGCCTTATGGCTACACCTTC. Protein: CASVTGTGPYGYTF. V and J are TRBV6-5 and TRBJ1-2; TRBD1 matches 9 bases. The CDR3 consists of 14 residues. CDR1 MNHEY and CDR2 SVGAGI come from the germline V gene. J was trimmed by 5 bases and V by 8 bases; bases with no gene match: 9.

The chain has TRBV5-5 and TRBJ1-5; D is unclear. CDR1 is SGHKS, CDR2 YYEKEE, per germline (reference sequence). Trimming removed 0 bases from V and 1 base from J, with 8 bases in between. The CDR3 consists of 15 residues. The CDR3 loop reads CASSLGGRSNQPQHF. CDR3 DNA sequence: TGTGCCAGCAGCTTGGGTGGTCGGAGCAATCAGCCCCAGCATTTT.

The V call is TRBV6-6, the J call TRBJ1-4; 9 bases are a match to TRBD1. The CDR3 spans 17 residues. CDR1 is MNHNY, CDR2 SVGAGI, per germline (reference sequence). V shed 6 bases and J 3 bases; nucleotides not matched to a gene: 11. CDR3 coding DNA: TGTGCCAGCAGCCGAACAGACAGGGGGTTATCTAATGAAAAACTGTTTTTT. Amino acid sequence: CASSRTDRGLSNEKLFF.

The CDR3: CATSDSGVDTQYF. In nucleotides, the CDR3 is TGTGCCACCAGTGATTCAGGGGTGGATACGCAGTATTTT. The chain is built from TRBV24-1 and TRBJ2-3; D is perhaps TRBD1 (6 bases). CDR1 is KGHDR and CDR2 is SFDVKD in the germline V gene. The CDR3 sequence is 13 residues long. V lost 2 bases and J lost 6, with 8 bases in between.

This clone was detected a few times. The rearrangement joins TRBV2 to TRBJ1-1; D is undetermined. V lost 8 bases and J 1 base, leaving 14 bases between the germline ends. CDR3 length: 14 residues. The V gene's germline CDR1 is SNHLY and CDR2 FYNNEI. The CDR3 DNA reads as TGTGCCAGCCAGAACGCACAACGGAACACTGAAGCTTTCTTT. It encodes CASQNAQRNTEAFF.

The chain combines TRBV4-1 with TRBJ1-1, with D unclear. Germline V lookup: CDR1 MGHRA, CDR2 YSYEKL. With 0 bases removed from V and 1 base from J, the gap between germline ends came to 9 bases. The CDR3 runs to 15 residues. The CDR3 DNA reads TGCGCCAGCAGCCAAGATCTCCGACAGAACACTGAAGCTTTCTTT. It encodes CASSQDLRQNTEAFF.

DNA of the CDR3: TGTGCCAGCAGCTTGTCTGCGGCGGGAGAACGGGATGAGCAGTTCTTC. Translated, it gives CASSLSAAGERDEQFF. The chain is built from TRBV11-3 and TRBJ2-1; TRBD2 matches at 7 bases. Germline V gives CDR1 SGHNT, CDR2 YENEEA. With 3 bases clipped from V and 8 bases from J, the junction kept 13 bases outside the gene matches. This CDR3 is 16 amino acids long.

The CDR3 DNA sequence: TGTGCCAGCAGCGTCCTAGCGGGGGCTGTCCACGAGCAGTACTTC. The encoded protein is CASSVLAGAVHEQYF. The chain is built from TRBV7-9 and TRBJ2-7, with TRBD2 matching over 10 bases. The CDR3 consists of 15 residues. Unmatched junction bases numbered 9, after V lost 5 bases and J lost 5 bases. Germline CDR1 SEHNR, CDR2 FQNEAQ (reference sequence).

CDR3 region: CASSARDSSTYEQYF. The CDR3 coding sequence is TGTGCCAGCAGCGCTAGGGACAGTAGCACCTACGAGCAGTACTTC. The chain joins TRBV7-8 to TRBJ2-7; 7 positions agree with TRBD1. CDR3 size: 15 residues. The V gene's germline CDR1 is SGHVS and CDR2 FQNEAQ. V was pared by 5 bases and J by 2 bases, with 9 bases of the junction left unmatched.